The T cell receptor beta chain described here comes from a study of control samples from healthy donors and cancer patients. This table comes from immunoSEQ multiplex PCR, and its TCRdb copy is limited to in-frame clones, with some not included. This table has around 150,000 clones, over 85% appearing once. This clone was counted only a few times. This TCR was recovered from a man aged 30 to 45 in good health. Sequences were obtained from blood.

CDR3 residues: CASSIGLAGGTAETQYF. CDR3 nucleotide sequence: TGTGCCAGCAGCATTGGACTAGCGGGGGGGACGGCAGAGACCCAGTACTTC. The chain couples TRBV7-6 to TRBJ2-5, with 15 bases lining up with TRBD2. The CDR3 contains 17 residues. J was trimmed by 4 bases and V by 5 bases; bases with no gene match: 8. The germline V gene encodes CDR1 SGHVS and CDR2 FNYEAQ.